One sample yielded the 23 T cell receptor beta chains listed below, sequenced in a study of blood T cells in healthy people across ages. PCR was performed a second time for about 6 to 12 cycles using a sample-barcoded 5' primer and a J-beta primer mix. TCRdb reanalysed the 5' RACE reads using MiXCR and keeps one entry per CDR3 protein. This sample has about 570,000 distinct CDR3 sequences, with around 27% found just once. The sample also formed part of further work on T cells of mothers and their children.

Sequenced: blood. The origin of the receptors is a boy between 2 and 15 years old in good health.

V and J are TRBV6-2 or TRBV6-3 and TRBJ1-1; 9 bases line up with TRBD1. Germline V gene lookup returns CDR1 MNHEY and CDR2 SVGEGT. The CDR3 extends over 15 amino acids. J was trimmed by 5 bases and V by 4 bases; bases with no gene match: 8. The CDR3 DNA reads TGTGCCAGCAGTTTCGGACAGGGGCCAAGGACTGAAGCTTTCTTT. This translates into CASSFGQGPRTEAFF.

CDR3 coding DNA: TGCAGTGCTAGAGATCGAGCGGGGGGGCCGGGCACAGATACGCAGTATTTT. This sequence encodes CSARDRAGGPGTDTQYF. This chain connects TRBV20-1 to TRBJ2-3; TRBD2 matches 10 bases. V was clipped by 0 bases and J by 1 base; unmatched bases: 7. In germline, CDR1 is DFQATT, CDR2 SNEGSKA (reference sequence). The CDR3 runs to 17 residues.

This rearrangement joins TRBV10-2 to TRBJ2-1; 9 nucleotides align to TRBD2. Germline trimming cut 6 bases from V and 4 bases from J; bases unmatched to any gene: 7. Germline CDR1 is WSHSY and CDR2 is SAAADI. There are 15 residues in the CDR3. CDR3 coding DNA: TGCGCCAGCAGGCGGGGGGGGGATCTATACAATGAGCAGTTCTTC. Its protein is CASRRGGDLYNEQFF.

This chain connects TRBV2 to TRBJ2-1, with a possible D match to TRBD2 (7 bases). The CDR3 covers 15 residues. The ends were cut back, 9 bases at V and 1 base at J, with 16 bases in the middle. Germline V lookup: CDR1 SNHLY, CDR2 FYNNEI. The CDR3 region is CARAGGGPSYNEQFF. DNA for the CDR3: TGTGCCAGGGCCGGCGGGGGCCCTTCCTACAATGAGCAGTTCTTC.

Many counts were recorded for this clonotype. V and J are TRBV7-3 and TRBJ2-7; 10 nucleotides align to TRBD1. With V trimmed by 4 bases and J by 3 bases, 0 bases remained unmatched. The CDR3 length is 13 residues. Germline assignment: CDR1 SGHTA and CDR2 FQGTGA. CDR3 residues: CASSWDRGYEQYF. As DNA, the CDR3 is TGTGCCAGCAGCTGGGACAGGGGCTACGAGCAGTACTTC.

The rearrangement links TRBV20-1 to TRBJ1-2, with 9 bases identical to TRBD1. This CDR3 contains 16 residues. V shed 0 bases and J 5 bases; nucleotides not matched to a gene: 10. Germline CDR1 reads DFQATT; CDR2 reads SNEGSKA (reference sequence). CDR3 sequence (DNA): TGCAGTGCTAGAGATCTGGGACAGGGAGGAGGGTATGGCTACACCTTC. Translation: CSARDLGQGGGYGYTF.

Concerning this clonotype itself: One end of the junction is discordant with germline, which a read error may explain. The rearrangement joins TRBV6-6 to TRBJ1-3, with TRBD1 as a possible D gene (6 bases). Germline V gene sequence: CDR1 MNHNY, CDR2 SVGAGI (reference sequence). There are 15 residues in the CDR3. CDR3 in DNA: TGTGCCAGCCAGAGGGGGGGCGAACCGGGAAACACCACATATTTT. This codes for CASQRGGEPGNTTYF.

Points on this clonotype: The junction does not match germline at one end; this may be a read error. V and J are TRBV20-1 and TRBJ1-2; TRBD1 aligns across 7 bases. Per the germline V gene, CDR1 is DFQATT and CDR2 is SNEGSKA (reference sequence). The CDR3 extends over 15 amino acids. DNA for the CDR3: TGCAGTGCTGGAGACCGGACAGGCGCGAACTATGGCTACACCTTC. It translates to CSAGDRTGANYGYTF.

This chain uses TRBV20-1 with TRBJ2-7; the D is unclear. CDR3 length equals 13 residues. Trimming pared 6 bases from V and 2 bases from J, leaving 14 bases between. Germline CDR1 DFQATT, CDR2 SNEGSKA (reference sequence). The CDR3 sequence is CSATEAPTYEQYF. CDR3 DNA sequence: TGCAGTGCGACGGAAGCCCCGACCTACGAGCAGTACTTC.

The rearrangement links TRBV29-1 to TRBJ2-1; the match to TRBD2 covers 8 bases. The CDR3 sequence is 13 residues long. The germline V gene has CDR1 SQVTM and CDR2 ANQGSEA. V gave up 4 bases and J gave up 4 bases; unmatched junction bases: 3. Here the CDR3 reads CSVGKREYNEQFF. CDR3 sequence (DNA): TGCAGCGTTGGGAAGCGGGAGTACAATGAGCAGTTCTTC.

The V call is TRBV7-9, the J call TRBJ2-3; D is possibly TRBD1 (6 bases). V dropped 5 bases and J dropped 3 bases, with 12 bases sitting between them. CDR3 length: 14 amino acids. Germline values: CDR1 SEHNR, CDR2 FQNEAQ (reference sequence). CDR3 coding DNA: TGTGCCAGCAGCCTCCGAGGACAGACAGATACGCAGTATTTT. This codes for CASSLRGQTDTQYF.

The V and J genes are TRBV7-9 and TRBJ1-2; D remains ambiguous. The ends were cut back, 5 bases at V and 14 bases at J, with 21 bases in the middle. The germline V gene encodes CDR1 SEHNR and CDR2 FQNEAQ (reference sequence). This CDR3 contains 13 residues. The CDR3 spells CASSPGGPLGCTF. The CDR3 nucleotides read TGTGCCAGCAGCCCCGGAGGTCCCTTAGGGTGTACCTTC.

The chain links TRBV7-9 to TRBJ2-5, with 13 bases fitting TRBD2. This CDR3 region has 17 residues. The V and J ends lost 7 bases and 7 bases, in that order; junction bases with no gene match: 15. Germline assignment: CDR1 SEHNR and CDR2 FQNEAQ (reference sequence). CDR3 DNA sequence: TGTGCCAGCAAGGCTAGAGGACTAGCGGGAGTCAGTGGGACCCAGTACTTC. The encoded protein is CASKARGLAGVSGTQYF.

CDR3 coding DNA: TGTGCCAGCAGTTTCGGGAGCGGGGTCCACAATGAGCAGTTCTTC. This codes for CASSFGSGVHNEQFF. The chain recombines TRBV12-3 or TRBV12-4 with TRBJ2-7; TRBD2 agrees at 7 bases. Judging by the DNA end, TRBJ2-1 fits better; the J call may be wrong. CDR3 length: 15 residues.

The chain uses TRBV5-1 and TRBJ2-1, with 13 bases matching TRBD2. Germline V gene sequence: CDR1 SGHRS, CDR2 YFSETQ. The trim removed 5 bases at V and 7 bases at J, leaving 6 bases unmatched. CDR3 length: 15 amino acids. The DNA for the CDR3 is TGCGCCAGCAGTCTCGGGACTAGCGGGAAGAATGAGCAGTTCTTC. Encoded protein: CASSLGTSGKNEQFF. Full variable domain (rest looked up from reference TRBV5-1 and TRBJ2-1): KAGVTQTPRYLIKTRGQQVTLSCSPISGHRSVSWYQQTPGQGLQFLFEYFSETQRNKGNFPGRFSGRQFSNSRSEMNVSTLELGDSALYLCASSLGTSGKNEQFFGPGTRLTVL.

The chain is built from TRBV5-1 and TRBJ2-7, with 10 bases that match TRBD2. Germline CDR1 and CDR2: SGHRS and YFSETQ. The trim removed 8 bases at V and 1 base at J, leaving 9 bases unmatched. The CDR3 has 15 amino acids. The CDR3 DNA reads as TGCGCCAGTAGCAAGGGGACTAGCGAGTCCTACGAGCAGTACTTC. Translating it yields CASSKGTSESYEQYF.

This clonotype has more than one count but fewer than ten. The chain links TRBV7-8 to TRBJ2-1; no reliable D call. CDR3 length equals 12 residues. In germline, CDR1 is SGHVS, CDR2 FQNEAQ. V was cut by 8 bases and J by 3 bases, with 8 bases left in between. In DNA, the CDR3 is TGTGCCAGCGGCGCAGACTACAATGAGCAGTTCTTC. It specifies CASGADYNEQFF. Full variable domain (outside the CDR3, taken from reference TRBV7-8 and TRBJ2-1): GAGVSQSPRYKVAKRGQDVALRCDPISGHVSLFWYQQALGQGPEFLTYFQNEAQLDKSGLPSDRFFAERPEGSVSTLKIQRTQQEDSAVYLCASGADYNEQFFGPGTRLTVL.

CDR3 in amino acids: CSAREGVVEVGNEQFF. CDR3 nucleotides: TGCAGTGCTAGAGAAGGGGTGGTAGAGGTGGGTAATGAGCAGTTCTTC. The chain links TRBV20-1 to TRBJ2-1, with a possible D match to TRBD1 (5 bases). This CDR3 spans 16 amino acids. Germline loops: CDR1 DFQATT, CDR2 SNEGSKA (reference sequence). Trimming removed 0 bases from V and 7 bases from J, with 19 bases in between.

CDR3 DNA: TGTGCCAGCAGCTTGGGACTAGCGAAGCAGTTCTTC. It translates to CASSLGLAKQFF. J is TRBJ2-5 and V is TRBV4-2; 10 bases fit TRBD2. The end of the DNA aligns better with TRBJ2-1, so the J call may be wrong. This CDR3 contains 12 residues. Looked up from germline, CDR1 is LGHNA and CDR2 is YNFKEQ.

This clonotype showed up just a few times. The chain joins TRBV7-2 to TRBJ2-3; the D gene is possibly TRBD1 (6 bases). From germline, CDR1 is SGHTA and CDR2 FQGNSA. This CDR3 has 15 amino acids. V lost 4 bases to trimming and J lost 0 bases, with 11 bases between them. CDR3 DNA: TGTGCCAGCAGCTGGGGGCGTACCAGCACAGATACGCAGTATTTT. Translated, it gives CASSWGRTSTDTQYF.

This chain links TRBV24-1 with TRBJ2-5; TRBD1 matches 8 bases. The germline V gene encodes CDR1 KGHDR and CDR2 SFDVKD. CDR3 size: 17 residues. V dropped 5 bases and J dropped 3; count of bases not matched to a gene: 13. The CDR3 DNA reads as TGTGCCACCAGTGTCTCCTATAGGGCAGGGGGCGAAGAGACCCAGTACTTC. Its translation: CATSVSYRAGGEETQYF.

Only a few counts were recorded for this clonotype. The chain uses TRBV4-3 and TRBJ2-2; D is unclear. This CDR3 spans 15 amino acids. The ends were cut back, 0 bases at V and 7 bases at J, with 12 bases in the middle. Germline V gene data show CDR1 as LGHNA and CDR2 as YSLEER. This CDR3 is CASSQDVGSGGELFF. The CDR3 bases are TGCGCCAGCAGCCAAGATGTGGGAAGTGGCGGGGAGCTGTTTTTT.

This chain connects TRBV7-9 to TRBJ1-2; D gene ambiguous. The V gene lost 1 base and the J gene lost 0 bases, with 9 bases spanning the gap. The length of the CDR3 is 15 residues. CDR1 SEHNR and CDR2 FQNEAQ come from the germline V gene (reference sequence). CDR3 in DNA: TGTGCCAGCAGCTTAGAGCGGCTAACTAACTATGGCTACACCTTC. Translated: CASSLERLTNYGYTF.